This record concerns one T cell receptor beta chain sequence. Its antigen remains unidentified. No base quality information exists; no much larger clone differs at one position. The CDR3 spans 15 residues, from the cysteine through the phenylalanine. CDR3 DNA is the only sequence kept; it has 45 bases, read in frame from the first base. Compared with germline, V lacks 8 bases and J lacks 2 bases; bases without a gene match: 7. CDR1 SNHLY and CDR2 FYNNEI were looked up in the germline V gene. The immunoSEQ multiplex PCR assay was used to generate TCR libraries, with TCR-beta and/or TCR-alpha/delta assays applied to each sample. The Illumina high-throughput platform was used to sequence the amplified TCR libraries. The original methods were these. Clustering and dimensionality reduction were performed using pairwise TCRdist distances among GMM-specific receptors from ex vivo sorted or in vitro expanded T cells. The score assigned to each clinical repertoire was mean NN-distance, meaning the average TCRdist to the nearest 10% of tetramer-positive reference sequences. GEM TCR motif frequency was calculated as the fraction of unique TCRs that matched known GEM sequences by V/J usage and CDR3 length. Linear discriminant analysis with leave-one-out cross-validation, implemented in scikit-learn, was used to classify active tuberculosis. In its TCRdb copy, this immuneACCESS table keeps in-frame sequences only and misses some clones. Where compared with another copy, unresolved V genes explain less than half of these, and the others have no known cause. V and J calls plus clone size are reproduced from that table; the DNA served to infer D and trimming. The sample profile shows tens of thousands of clones; roughly 86% of them were found once. Of the sample, more than 4% is held by the ten largest clones.

The source of the sample is a study of T cells in tuberculosis (dated by TCRdb to the late 2010s). Regarding the research as a whole: In the study, CD1B tetramers and high-throughput TCR immunosequencing were combined to characterize T cells specific for the mycobacterial lipid antigen glucose monomycolate (GMM). With around 10 people per group, a South African clinical cohort compared IGRA-negative adolescents, IGRA-positive adolescents with latent tuberculosis, and adults with active tuberculosis. PBMC from patients with active tuberculosis were archived either before the start of standard anti-tuberculosis treatment or within 7 days of starting that treatment.

Paper-wide results and their limitations: Smaller mean NN-distances to GMM-specific TCRs were observed in active tuberculosis TCR-alpha repertoires than in IGRA-negative controls, suggesting clonal expansion of GMM-specific TCRs. Using GEM motif frequencies, a classifier achieved over 65% accuracy, whereas a classifier built on the diverse GMM-specific repertoire got to 87% accuracy (AUROC approximately 0.93). Clinical samples were selected based on which cryopreserved specimens were available, and the active tuberculosis cases were adults whereas the controls were adolescents. The smaller NN-distances were partly driven by shorter CDR3-alpha lengths in active tuberculosis patients, and the difference for TCR-beta did not reach statistical significance.

Read against the paper, the sample's time point label means: new active TB diagnosis, blood taken before or within 7 days of starting treatment. The patients with active tuberculosis were newly diagnosed, HIV-seronegative South African adults aged 18 years or older. Confirmation of active tuberculosis came from positive sputum smear microscopy and/or a positive M. tuberculosis culture. Immunosequencing of unsorted cryopreserved PBMC covered, on average, around 99,000 T cells per clinical donor. Recombination connected TRBV2 to TRBJ1-3; a stretch of 9 junction bases matches TRBD1. Sequenced here: PBMCs, sampled at tuberculosis diagnosis. The sequence came from an adult with tuberculosis. The nucleotide sequence is given as TGTGCCAGCGGCCCGGGACAGGGCACTGGAAACACCATATATTTT. Its protein is CASGPGQGTGNTIYF.